Listed below are T cell receptor beta chains from one sample, sequenced in a study of Ad26.COV2.S vaccination and SARS-CoV-2 variants. The data were produced by immunoSEQ multiplex PCR, yet TCRdb's version contains in-frame clones alone and is incomplete. The sample contains some 520,000 clones, around 88% of which appear only once. This material consisted of peripheral blood, taken in a trial of Ad26.COV2.S vaccine versus placebo. These receptors all come from a person aged 18 to 65 who received the Ad26.COV2.S COVID-19 vaccine or a placebo. Each CDR3 is given with its conserved first and last residue. D genes are given only for firm matches. A row's size may be missing; if present it is once, few, many or a size class.

abundance	v_gene	d_gene	j_gene	len	CDR3aa	CDR3nt
NA	TRBV27	TRBD1	TRBJ2-3	16	CASSYLGQGGTDTQYF	TGTGCCAGCAGTTATTTGGGCCAGGGGGGCACAGATACGCAGTATTTT
NA	TRBV28	TRBD2	TRBJ2-7	17	CASSFPSGRGASYEQYF	TGTGCCAGCAGTTTCCCTAGCGGGAGGGGGGCTTCCTACGAGCAGTACTTC
NA	TRBV29-1	NA	TRBJ2-3	13	CSVRLVATDTQYF	TGCAGCGTGCGCCTCGTGGCTACAGATACGCAGTATTTT
NA	TRBV6-6	NA	TRBJ1-2	11	CASSSNYGYTF	TGTGCCAGCAGTTCTAACTATGGCTACACCTTC
once	TRBV19	NA	TRBJ2-1	15	CASSMGRVRGNEQFF	TGTGCCAGTAGTATGGGCAGGGTAAGAGGCAATGAGCAGTTCTTC
NA	TRBV15	NA	TRBJ2-2	15	CATSRDRTNTGELFF	TGTGCCACCAGCAGAGATCGTACGAACACCGGGGAGCTGTTTTTT
NA	TRBV6-2/TRBV6-3	TRBD1	TRBJ2-7	15	CASSTLGQGAYEQYF	TGTGCCAGCAGTACCCTTGGACAGGGGGCTTACGAGCAGTACTTC
once	TRBV28	NA	TRBJ2-1	14	CATIVWPREGEQFF	TGTGCCACCATCGTATGGCCTCGTGAAGGTGAGCAGTTCTTC
NA	TRBV5-6	NA	TRBJ1-2	15	CASSNRGGPVYGYTF	TGTGCCAGCAGCAATCGCGGGGGCCCTGTCTATGGCTACACCTTC
NA	TRBV18	NA	TRBJ1-1	13	CASSTARNTEAFF	TGTGCCAGCTCAACGGCGAGGAACACTGAAGCTTTCTTT
NA	TRBV27	NA	TRBJ2-5	13	CASSLSLRQTQYF	TGTGCCAGCAGTTTAAGCCTCCGGCAGACCCAGTACTTC
once	TRBV5-8	NA	TRBJ1-2	13	CAVKRTVPSGYTF	TGTGCCGTAAAAAGGACGGTCCCTAGCGGCTACACCTTC
NA	TRBV6-5	NA	TRBJ1-1	11	CASRSPTEAFF	TGTGCCAGCAGAAGCCCCACTGAAGCTTTCTTT
once	TRBV27	NA	TRBJ2-1	15	CASSLSGGDYNEQFF	TGTGCCAGCAGTTTATCAGGGGGAGACTACAATGAGCAGTTCTTC